The 32 T cell receptor beta chains below were found in one sample sequenced in a study of T cell changes during pregnancy in multiple sclerosis. Sequenced by immunoSEQ multiplex PCR; TCRdb stores in-frame clones only, minus some. The data show about 62,000 clones, with approximately 92% seen just once and roughly 2.5% held by the top ten. This material consisted of peripheral blood, taken in the second trimester of pregnancy. These receptors all stem from a female donor in good health, enrolled as a control in a pregnancy study.

This sequence joins TRBV11-2 and TRBJ2-7; the match to TRBD2 covers 9 bases. Germline V lookup: CDR1 SGHAT, CDR2 FQNNGV. CDR3 size: 16 residues. Unmatched junction bases numbered 12, after V lost 3 bases and J lost 6 bases. CDR3 region: CASSLASSGVWGEQYF. The CDR3 DNA sequence: TGTGCCAGCAGCTTGGCTTCTAGCGGGGTCTGGGGCGAGCAGTACTTC. Variable domain in full (rest from reference TRBV11-2 and TRBJ2-7): EAGVAQSPRYKIIEKRQSVAFWCNPISGHATLYWYQQILGQGPKLLIQFQNNGVVDDSQLPKDRFSAERLKGVDSTLKIQPAKLEDSAVYLCASSLASSGVWGEQYFGPGTRLTVT.

The chain links TRBV5-6 to TRBJ2-5; 8 nucleotides agree with TRBD2. This CDR3 has 17 residues. From germline, CDR1 is SGHDT and CDR2 YYEEEE. With 3 bases clipped from V and 2 bases from J, the junction kept 12 bases outside the gene matches. Here the CDR3 DNA reads TGTGCCAGCAGCTCCCCCTGGGGTAGCGGGGTACAAGAGACCCAGTACTTC. This gives the protein CASSSPWGSGVQETQYF.

This chain links TRBV4-3 with TRBJ2-7, with 10 bases aligning to TRBD2. The CDR3 loop spans 16 amino acids. Losses at the gene ends were 4 bases for V and 2 bases for J; bases not matched to a gene: 8. Germline CDR1 and CDR2: LGHNA and YSLEER. The CDR3 region has the DNA TGCGCCAGCAGCCGGGAAGCGGGAGGGGCTACCTACGAGCAGTACTTC. It is translated as CASSREAGGATYEQYF.

V is TRBV13 and J is TRBJ2-7; TRBD1 is a possible D gene (8 bases). The V gene lost 4 bases and the J gene lost 6 bases, with 16 bases spanning the gap. The CDR3 loop spans 14 amino acids. The germline CDR1 and CDR2 sequences are PRHDT and FYEKMQ (reference sequence). The CDR3 DNA is TGTGCCAGCAGCTACGTGACAGGGGAGGGCGAGCAGTACTTC. Translating it yields CASSYVTGEGEQYF.

The rearrangement joins TRBV10-1 to TRBJ2-1; 15 bases align to TRBD2. Trimming removed 5 bases from V and 9 bases from J; junction bases left unmatched: 5. The CDR3 spans 15 residues. CDR1 and CDR2 from the germline V gene are WNHNN and SYGVQD (reference sequence). CDR3 residues: CASSPGTSGRSEQFF. The CDR3 nucleotides read TGCGCCAGCAGTCCCGGGACTAGCGGGAGGAGTGAGCAGTTCTTC.

This sequence joins TRBV9 and TRBJ2-2, with 9 positions matching TRBD1. Germline assignment: CDR1 SGDLS and CDR2 YYNGEE. This CDR3 has 17 amino acids. Unmatched junction bases numbered 6, after V lost 0 bases and J lost 3 bases. CDR3 in amino acids: CASSVASDRGDTGELFF. The CDR3 DNA reads TGTGCCAGCAGCGTAGCGTCGGACAGGGGCGACACCGGGGAGCTGTTTTTT.

The chain combines TRBV29-1 with TRBJ1-5, with TRBD1 identical over 8 bases. V shed 7 bases, J shed 1 base, and the junction held 6 bases outside the gene matches. The CDR3 sequence is 14 residues long. Germline CDR1 reads SQVTM; CDR2 reads ANQGSEA. CDR3 in DNA: TGCAGCGCCAGGGGGCCAGGGAGCAATCAGCCCCAGCATTTT. It encodes CSARGPGSNQPQHF.

The rearrangement joins TRBV5-1 to TRBJ2-5, with a weak D call TRBD2 (6 bases). Germline CDR1 SGHRS, CDR2 YFSETQ. The CDR3 is 15 residues long. The V and J ends lost 4 bases and 2 bases respectively, with 15 bases between them. The CDR3 DNA reads as TGCGCCAGCAGCCTATACAGCGGGTCGCAAGAGACCCAGTACTTC. This codes for CASSLYSGSQETQYF.

The genes are TRBV28 and TRBJ1-2; maybe TRBD1 (5 bases). CDR3 length: 13 residues. With 6 bases removed from V and 8 bases from J, the gap between germline ends came to 16 bases. The germline gives CDR1 MDHEN, CDR2 SYDVKM. In nucleotides, the CDR3 is TGTGCCAGCAGGCCAAGTGGGGGACTAGGCTACACCTTC. The encoded protein is CASRPSGGLGYTF.

The V gene is TRBV27, the J gene TRBJ1-4; 7 positions match TRBD1. This CDR3 region has 15 residues. Germline-derived CDR1 and CDR2 are MNHEY and SMNVEV (reference sequence). V was clipped by 5 bases and J by 3 bases; unmatched bases: 6. The CDR3 region is CASSPRDRPNEKLFF. The CDR3, as DNA: TGTGCCAGCAGTCCTCGGGACAGACCTAATGAAAAACTGTTTTTT. The whole variable domain, remainder taken from reference TRBV27 and TRBJ1-4, is EAQVTQNPRYLITVTGKKLTVTCSQNMNHEYMSWYRQDPGLGLRQIYYSMNVEVTDKGDVPEGYKVSRKEKRNFPLILESPSPNQTSLYFCASSPRDRPNEKLFFGSGTQLSVL.

The CDR3, as DNA: TGTGCCAGCGCGCAAAGGGGCTATAGCAATCAGCCCCAGCATTTT. Its translation: CASAQRGYSNQPQHF. This chain joins TRBV6-5 and TRBJ1-5; D perhaps matches TRBD1 (5 bases). The CDR3 has 15 amino acids. V was pared by 8 bases and J by 0 bases, with 14 bases between. Looked up from germline, CDR1 is MNHEY and CDR2 is SVGAGI.

The CDR3 region is CASSFPGGEKLFF. Written as DNA, the CDR3 is TGTGCCAGCAGCTTCCCGGGAGGTGAAAAACTGTTTTTT. This chain uses TRBV11-1 with TRBJ1-4, with D unclear. The CDR3 runs to 13 residues. Deletions cut 3 bases from V and 7 bases from J, with 9 bases between. Germline V gene sequence: CDR1 SGHAT, CDR2 FQDESV (reference sequence). Based on the CDR3 plus reference TRBV11-1 and TRBJ1-4, the full variable domain is EAEVAQSPRYKITEKSQAVAFWCDPISGHATLYWYRQILGQGPELLVQFQDESVVDDSQLPKDRFSAERLKGVDSTLKIQPAELGDSAMYLCASSFPGGEKLFFGSGTQLSVL.

This clone is a singleton in its sample. This sequence joins TRBV5-1 and TRBJ1-1, with 8 bases that match TRBD1. CDR1 and CDR2 from the germline V gene are SGHRS and YFSETQ. V lost 5 bases to trimming and J lost 0 bases; unmatched junction nucleotides: 0. The CDR3 spans 13 residues. CDR3: CASRQGVNTEAFF. CDR3 in DNA: TGCGCCAGCAGACAGGGGGTGAACACTGAAGCTTTCTTT.

The chain combines TRBV4-3 with TRBJ2-6; the D is unclear. Germline lookup yields CDR1 LGHNA and CDR2 YSLEER. There are 18 residues in the CDR3. The V end lost 0 bases, the J end lost 5 bases, and 17 bases lay between the germline ends. CDR3 sequence reads: CASSQESLPLPRANVLTF. The CDR3 DNA follows: TGCGCCAGCAGCCAAGAAAGTCTACCCCTACCTCGGGCCAACGTCCTGACTTTC.

The chain has TRBV2 and TRBJ1-1; 8 bases agree with TRBD1. CDR3 size: 17 residues. Germline V gives CDR1 SNHLY, CDR2 FYNNEI. J lost 0 bases, V lost 6 bases, and 12 bases had no gene match. The CDR3 protein is CASSVDRGGVMNTEAFF. CDR3 nucleotide sequence: TGTGCCAGCAGCGTCGACAGGGGAGGTGTAATGAACACTGAAGCTTTCTTT.

The J gene is TRBJ2-1, the V gene TRBV11-3, with D perhaps TRBD2 (5 bases). The germline CDR1 and CDR2 sequences are SGHNT and YENEEA. The V end lost 5 bases, the J end lost 15 bases, and 20 bases lay between the germline ends. This CDR3 region has 13 residues. The CDR3 reads CASSPSGLGKMFF. CDR3 nucleotides: TGTGCCAGCAGCCCTAGTGGACTTGGGAAGATGTTCTTC.

CDR3 nucleotides: TGTGCCAGCAGTTTTCCCGGACAGGATAGCAATCAGCCCCAGCATTTT. As protein: CASSFPGQDSNQPQHF. This chain joins TRBV28 and TRBJ1-5; 7 bases align to TRBD1. The CDR3 sequence is 16 residues long. V lost 3 bases, J lost 0 bases, and 5 bases stayed unmatched. CDR1 and CDR2 (germline): MDHEN, SYDVKM.

This clone was seen once. The chain employs TRBV5-1 and TRBJ2-5; D is perhaps TRBD1 (5 bases). The germline V gene has CDR1 SGHRS and CDR2 YFSETQ. V was clipped by 0 bases and J by 5 bases, with 11 bases between them. The CDR3 has 14 amino acids. CDR3 in DNA: TGCGCCAGCAGCTTGGAGGGGCTGGGGGAGACCCAGTACTTC. Its protein is CASSLEGLGETQYF.

This chain links TRBV2 with TRBJ2-3; possibly TRBD2 for D (5 bases). Trimming shortened V by 4 bases and J by 3 bases, and 8 bases separated the two germline ends. The germline CDR1 and CDR2 sequences are SNHLY and FYNNEI. This CDR3 region has 13 residues. The CDR3 region has the DNA TGTGCCAGCAGTGGAGGGAGAACAGATACGCAGTATTTT. Translation: CASSGGRTDTQYF.

The chain uses TRBV27 and TRBJ2-1, with 7 bases that match TRBD2. The CDR3 runs to 15 residues. J was trimmed by 2 bases and V by 2 bases; bases with no gene match: 3. Per the germline V gene, CDR1 is MNHEY and CDR2 is SMNVEV (reference sequence). Here the CDR3 reads CASSLPSGAYNEQFF. DNA for the CDR3: TGTGCCAGCAGTTTACCTAGCGGCGCCTACAATGAGCAGTTCTTC.

This chain uses TRBV5-1 with TRBJ1-3, with TRBD1 as a possible D gene (5 bases). V lost 7 bases, J lost 2 bases, and 13 bases lay in between. The CDR3 contains 14 residues. The germline gives CDR1 SGHRS, CDR2 YFSETQ. Here the CDR3 reads CASGQGMAGNTIYF. CDR3 coding DNA: TGCGCCAGCGGGCAGGGAATGGCTGGAAACACCATATATTTT.

The chain carries TRBV5-4 and TRBJ1-4; TRBD1 matches at 7 bases. The length of the CDR3 is 16 residues. Germline V lookup: CDR1 SGHNT, CDR2 YYREEE (reference sequence). V trimming: 4 bases; J trimming: 5 bases; junction bases outside the gene matches: 11. The CDR3 loop is CASSTKTGVENEKLFF. In DNA form, the CDR3 reads TGTGCCAGCAGCACCAAAACAGGGGTCGAAAATGAAAAACTGTTTTTT.

This chain links TRBV30 with TRBJ1-6, with D maybe TRBD1 (6 bases). The CDR3 is 11 amino acids. Germline values: CDR1 GTSNPN, CDR2 SVGIG (reference sequence). Between the trimmed V and J ends, which lost 6 bases and 17 bases, there was a span of 17 bases. CDR3 amino acids: CACSLLGAFHF. The CDR3, as DNA: TGTGCCTGTTCCTTGTTGGGGGCCTTCCACTTT.

V and J are TRBV7-2 and TRBJ2-7; 8 bases are shared with TRBD1. J lost 6 bases, V lost 1 base, and 2 bases had no gene match. The CDR3 extends over 13 amino acids. Germline V CDR1 and CDR2: SGHTA, FQGNSA. The CDR3 sequence: CASSLGGQGEQYF. The CDR3 DNA reads as TGTGCCAGCAGCTTAGGCGGACAGGGCGAGCAGTACTTC. Based on the CDR3 plus reference TRBV7-2 and TRBJ2-7, the full variable domain is GAGVSQSPSNKVTEKGKDVELRCDPISGHTALYWYRQSLGQGLEFLIYFQGNSAPDKSGLPSDRFSAERTGGSVSTLTIQRTQQEDSAVYLCASSLGGQGEQYFGPGTRLTVT.

The chain recombines TRBV5-8 with TRBJ2-1, with a possible D match to TRBD2 (6 bases). Trimming cost V 4 bases and J 1 base, with 12 bases left between them. The CDR3 sequence is 15 residues long. CDR1 and CDR2 from the germline V gene are SGHTS and YDEGEE. DNA of the CDR3: TGTGCCAGCAGCCGAGCGGGCGCTTCCTACAATGAGCAGTTCTTC. Amino acids: CASSRAGASYNEQFF.

This clone showed up just once. V is TRBV6-6 and J is TRBJ1-2; D is unclear. V lost 6 bases to trimming and J lost 3 bases, with 20 bases between them. CDR1 and CDR2 from the germline V gene are MNHNY and SVGAGI (reference sequence). CDR3 length: 16 residues. CDR3 region: CASRRNLIRADYGYTF. CDR3 nucleotides: TGTGCCAGCAGACGCAATTTGATACGCGCGGACTATGGCTACACCTTC.

The table lists this clone with a count of one. The chain couples TRBV6-6 to TRBJ1-5, with 9 bases aligning to TRBD1. The CDR3 totals 14 residues. Germline CDR1 reads MNHNY; CDR2 reads SVGAGI (reference sequence). V lost 8 bases, J lost 9 bases, and 11 bases stayed unmatched. The CDR3 is CASCGTGFVRPQHF. CDR3 DNA: TGTGCCAGCTGCGGGACAGGGTTTGTTCGGCCCCAGCATTTT.

The chain joins TRBV27 to TRBJ2-2; D gene ambiguous. V was pared by 5 bases and J by 0 bases, with 4 bases between. CDR1 and CDR2 (germline): MNHEY, SMNVEV (reference sequence). The CDR3 is made up of 13 amino acids. CDR3 sequence: CASSLTNTGELFF. CDR3 nucleotide sequence: TGTGCCAGCAGTCTAACGAACACCGGGGAGCTGTTTTTT.

The chain employs TRBV19 and TRBJ2-1; tentative D call: TRBD1 (6 bases). Trimming stripped 6 bases from V and 9 bases from J, with 27 bases between. Per germline, CDR1 LNHDA and CDR2 SQIVND (reference sequence). The CDR3 loop spans 17 amino acids. The CDR3 DNA is TGTGCCAGTAGCCACGCTGTAGGTTGGGGGCCTCCAATTGAGCAGTTCTTC. It translates to CASSHAVGWGPPIEQFF.

The J gene is TRBJ2-6, the V gene TRBV4-2, with 9 bases aligning to TRBD1. The CDR3 sequence is 17 residues long. The ends lost 5 bases at V and 1 base at J; junction bases unmatched: 6. CDR1 is LGHNA, CDR2 YNFKEQ, per germline. Written as DNA, the CDR3 is TGTGCCAGCAGCGAACAGGGGGCGAGATCTGGGGCCAACGTCCTGACTTTC. This translates into CASSEQGARSGANVLTF.

This chain connects TRBV5-1 to TRBJ2-7, with 7 bases identical to TRBD2. Germline CDR1 and CDR2: SGHRS and YFSETQ. CDR3 length: 16 amino acids. V lost 5 bases, J lost 2 bases, and 13 bases stayed unmatched. This CDR3 reads CASRDFGRGRAYEQYF. The CDR3 DNA follows: TGCGCCAGCAGGGACTTTGGGAGGGGCCGGGCCTACGAGCAGTACTTC.

The chain has TRBV28 and TRBJ1-1; tentatively, D is TRBD1 (5 bases). Trimming took 3 bases from V and 0 from J, leaving 8 bases between them. Germline V lookup: CDR1 MDHEN, CDR2 SYDVKM. This CDR3 is 14 amino acids long. CDR3 in amino acids: CASSFGRVNTEAFF. DNA of the CDR3: TGTGCCAGCAGTTTCGGCAGGGTGAACACTGAAGCTTTCTTT.